Listed below are T cell receptor beta chains from one sample, sequenced in a study of T-cell memory formation after mild COVID-19. In TCRdb, the 5' RACE reads were re-called with MiXCR into one record per CDR3 protein. There are 350,000 to 500,000 distinct CDR3 sequences in the sample; 20% occur only once, and around 9.2% lies in the top ten. The source material was PBMCs or a T cell subset sorted from them (not recorded which). Every receptor here comes from an adult woman who had mild COVID-19 (a few samples of this study predate the infection). Cell type and time point are not known. CDR3s include the opening cysteine and the closing phenylalanine or tryptophan. The D gene is left open where the match is weak. Only some rows state a clone size, as once, few, many or a class for expanded clones.

>TRBJ2-6|TRBV29-1|-|-
TGCAGCGTTGTAGGCGCTGGGGCCAACGTCCTGACTTTC
CSVVGAGANVLTF
>TRBJ2-1|TRBV19|-|-
TGTGCCAGTAGTATAGACAGGAGATATGAGCAGTTCTTC
CASSIDRRYEQFF
>TRBJ2-1|TRBV2|TRBD2|few
TGTGCCAGCAGTGGACTAGCGGGCACTATCTCCTACAATGAGCAGTTCTTC
CASSGLAGTISYNEQFF
>TRBJ1-2|TRBV7-9|-|once
TGTGCCAGCAGCTTAGTACAGGCCCCCTATGGCTACACCTTC
CASSLVQAPYGYTF
>TRBJ1-1|TRBV7-9|-|-
TGTGCCAGCAAAGGGGCTGGCACTGAAGCTTTCTTT
CASKGAGTEAFF
>TRBJ2-7|TRBV20-1|-|-
TGCAGTGCTAGATCCCGGCCCGGCGGAGAGCAGTACTTC
CSARSRPGGEQYF
>TRBJ1-4|TRBV27|-|-
TGTGCCAGCAGTTTCGGGGGTCTAGGTGAAAAACTGTTTTTT
CASSFGGLGEKLFF
>TRBJ2-1|TRBV5-1|-|-
TGCGCCAGCAGCTCGTTAGTCAACAATGAGCAGTTCTTC
CASSSLVNNEQFF
>TRBJ2-3|TRBV18|-|few
TGTGCCAGCTCACCACCGGGACCCCTCTCGGGAGATACGCAGTATTTT
CASSPPGPLSGDTQYF
>TRBJ2-1|TRBV5-6|-|many
TGTGCCAGCAGCTATACCGGTCGGTTGACCAATGAGCAGTTCTTC
CASSYTGRLTNEQFF
>TRBJ2-1|TRBV5-5|TRBD1|few
TGTGCCAGCAGCACCACAGGGGGCTCCTACAATGAGCAGTTCTTC
CASSTTGGSYNEQFF
>TRBJ2-5|TRBV2|-|few
TGTGCCAGCAGTGGGGACTCGAAAGAGACCCAGTACTTC
CASSGDSKETQYF
>TRBJ2-5|TRBV7-8|TRBD1|many
TGTGCCAGCAGCTCGCCCTCCGGCACAGGGGGCCTTGGGGAGACCCAGTACTTC
CASSSPSGTGGLGETQYF
>TRBJ2-7|TRBV19|TRBD1|-
TGTGCCAGTAGTACCTCCCGACAGGGGGCCTCCTACGAGCAGTACTTC
CASSTSRQGASYEQYF
>TRBJ2-7|TRBV9|TRBD1|-
TGTGCCAGCAGCGTAGCTCCAGGGGGCCGCGACGAGCAGTACTTC
CASSVAPGGRDEQYF
>TRBJ2-7|TRBV6-2/TRBV6-3|TRBD2|few
TGTGCCAGCAGTTACCCGCGGGAGGGCCACCGATCCTACGAGCAGTACTTC
CASSYPREGHRSYEQYF
>TRBJ2-3|TRBV3-1|-|many
TGTGCCAGCAGCCAAGATCAATCGCGCACAGATACGCAGTATTTT
CASSQDQSRTDTQYF
>TRBJ1-4|TRBV5-6|-|once
TGTGCCAGCAGCTTGTATCCAGGCGTCGCAACTAATGAAAAACTGTTTTTT
CASSLYPGVATNEKLFF
>TRBJ1-1|TRBV6-1|TRBD1|few
TGTGCCAGCAGTGAAGACGAACAGGGGTTTAACACTGAAGCTTTCTTT
CASSEDEQGFNTEAFF
>TRBJ2-3|TRBV7-9|TRBD2|-
TGTGCCAGCAGCCAGAGGTATGGCGGGGGGTACCCCACAGATACGCAGTATTTT
CASSQRYGGGYPTDTQYF
>TRBJ1-5|TRBV7-2|TRBD1|-
TGTGCCAGCAGCTCCCGACAGGGGGCAAAGCAGCCCCAGCATTTT
CASSSRQGAKQPQHF
>TRBJ2-2|TRBV11-3|TRBD2|-
TGTGCCAGCAGCTTATCGCGGGAGGGGTGGACCGGGGAGCTGTTTTTT
CASSLSREGWTGELFF
>TRBJ1-5|TRBV5-1|TRBD1|-
TGCGCCAGCAGCTTGAGCAGGGGGTTTGGTCAGCCCCAGCATTTT
CASSLSRGFGQPQHF
>TRBJ2-2|TRBV11-3|-|many
TGTGCCAGCAGCCCGCTGGGCGGGGAGCTGTTTTTT
CASSPLGGELFF
>TRBJ1-1|TRBV4-1|-|few
TGCGCCAGCAGGACGCTACAGGGATCGGGCACTGAAGCTTTCTTT
CASRTLQGSGTEAFF
>TRBJ2-7|TRBV7-2|-|-
TGTGCCAGCAGCTGGAAAGGTGGGGGCGAGCAGTACTTC
CASSWKGGGEQYF
>TRBJ2-1|TRBV6-6|-|many
TGTGCCAGCAGCAACTACAATGAGCAGTTCTTC
CASSNYNEQFF
>TRBJ1-5|TRBV2|-|-
TGTGCCAGCAGCCGCCCCAGGGACCAGCCGGTGGACCAGCCCCAGCATTTT
CASSRPRDQPVDQPQHF
>TRBJ1-5|TRBV6-2/TRBV6-3|-|few
TGTGCCAGCAGGGACCTGGAGGGACAGCCCCAGCATTTT
CASRDLEGQPQHF
>TRBJ2-7|TRBV12-3/TRBV12-4|TRBD2|few
TGTGCCAGCAGTAGGGGCGCCACTAGCGGAGAGTACTTC
CASSRGATSGEYF
>TRBJ2-1|TRBV30|-|-
TGTGCCTGGAGTGTAGGACTCCACAATGAGCAGTTCTTC
CAWSVGLHNEQFF
>TRBJ1-1|TRBV6-5|-|few
TGTGCCAGCAGCCAAGACAATATGAACACTGAAGCTTTCTTT
CASSQDNMNTEAFF
>TRBJ1-2|TRBV12-3/TRBV12-4|-|few
TGTGCCAGCAGCTCCTCGGGGGGGAATGGCTACACCTTC
CASSSSGGNGYTF
>TRBJ1-1|TRBV5-4|-|-
TGTGCCAGCAGCTTGTTAGGGGATCGCACTGAAGCTTTCTTT
CASSLLGDRTEAFF
>TRBJ2-6|TRBV10-3|-|many
TGTGCCATCAGTGAGGACAGCTCTGGGGCCAACGTCCTGACTTTC
CAISEDSSGANVLTF
>TRBJ2-1|TRBV7-7|TRBD2|-
TGTGCTAGCAGCTCGGGGACTAGCGGGAGCTGGAATGAGCAGTTCTTC
CASSSGTSGSWNEQFF
>TRBJ2-5|TRBV7-2|TRBD2|-
TGTGCCAGCCGCGGGGGTTGGCAAGAGACCCAGTACTTC
CASRGGWQETQYF
>TRBJ2-1|TRBV7-3|-|-
TGTGCCAGCAGCTTAGGATTAGGGCAGGGAGTCAATGAGCAGTTCTTC
CASSLGLGQGVNEQFF
>TRBJ1-1|TRBV6-5|TRBD1|few
TGTGCCAGCAGCTATATCGACAGGGGCTTCACTGAAGCTTTCTTT
CASSYIDRGFTEAFF
>TRBJ1-2|TRBV12-3/TRBV12-4|TRBD1|-
TGTGCCAGCAGCAAACAGGGGGCTAACTATGGCTACACCTTC
CASSKQGANYGYTF
>TRBJ1-1|TRBV5-1|-|-
TGCGCCAGCAGCGGTGATCTGGGAAACACTGAAGCTTTCTTT
CASSGDLGNTEAFF
>TRBJ2-2|TRBV5-1|-|-
TGCGCCAGCAGCTTGGGGCCAGATAACACCGGGGAGCTGTTTTTT
CASSLGPDNTGELFF
>TRBJ2-1|TRBV29-1|TRBD2|few
TGCAGCGCGATGGCACTAGCGACAGCCAGTCGACTCAATGAGCAGTTCTTC
CSAMALATASRLNEQFF
>TRBJ1-5|TRBV12-3/TRBV12-4|-|few
TGTGCCAGCACCATCGGTAGGGACCGGGTCAATCAGCCCCAGCATTTT
CASTIGRDRVNQPQHF
>TRBJ1-1|TRBV3-1|-|few
TGTGCCAGCAGCCAAGAATCCCTGAACACTGAAGCTTTCTTT
CASSQESLNTEAFF
>TRBJ2-1|TRBV24-1|TRBD2|few
TGTGCCACCAGCAGACTAGCTGGCAATGAGCAGTTCTTC
CATSRLAGNEQFF
>TRBJ1-5|TRBV4-1|-|-
TGCGCCAGCAGCCAAGGCCAGACGCAGGGTGCTAGCAATCAGCCCCAGCATTTT
CASSQGQTQGASNQPQHF
>TRBJ1-1|TRBV30|-|few
TGTGCCTGGAGTGTTGTATTCACTGAAGCTTTCTTT
CAWSVVFTEAFF
>TRBJ2-5|TRBV27|TRBD2|few
TGTGCCAGCAGTTTTCGGGGGGGACTACAAGAGACCCAGTACTTC
CASSFRGGLQETQYF
>TRBJ2-5|TRBV7-3|-|-
TGTGCCAGCAGCTTAAGTGGAGGGGGCGAGGCATGGGGAGAGACCCAGTACTTC
CASSLSGGGEAWGETQYF
>TRBJ2-5|TRBV7-3|TRBD2|-
TGTGCCAGCAGCCAGGGACTAGCCCCGGGAACCCAGTACTTC
CASSQGLAPGTQYF
>TRBJ1-1|TRBV7-2|-|-
TGTGCCAGCAGCTCGAGCCCCGTAGGAGGGTCTGAAGCTTTCTTT
CASSSSPVGGSEAFF
>TRBJ2-1|TRBV24-1|-|few
TGTGCCACCAGTGACCCAGGGGACGAAATCTACAATGAGCAGTTCTTC
CATSDPGDEIYNEQFF
>TRBJ1-2|TRBV7-9|-|few
TGTGCCAGCAGCTTAGCCCCCCGTGGCTACACCTTC
CASSLAPRGYTF
>TRBJ1-4|TRBV4-1|TRBD1|-
TGCGCCAGCAGCCAAGCCGGGACAGTTAATGAAAAACTGTTTTTT
CASSQAGTVNEKLFF
>TRBJ2-7|TRBV5-6|-|few
TGTGCCAGCAGCTACGGGACCGCCAGCTCCTACGAGCAGTACTTC
CASSYGTASSYEQYF
>TRBJ2-5|TRBV6-6|-|few
TGTGCCAGCGCCTCAGGGTTCCAAGAGACCCAGTACTTC
CASASGFQETQYF
>TRBJ2-5|TRBV4-2|TRBD2|-
TGTGCCAGCAGCTCTCGCACTAGCGGGGGAGAGACCCAGTACTTC
CASSSRTSGGETQYF
>TRBJ2-7|TRBV19|-|few
TGTGCCAGTAGTCCGTCGGTGCGGGCCTACGAGCAGTACTTC
CASSPSVRAYEQYF